Below, one T cell receptor beta chain is given with its context. Which antigen it targets is not known. Base qualities are not at hand, and no much larger clone is one base apart. The data stem from a study of OX40 agonist ivuxolimab in advanced cancers. For context, the study as a whole: The costimulatory receptor OX40 (CD134) was targeted by ivuxolimab, a fully human IgG2 agonistic monoclonal antibody. The paper describes the monotherapy dose-escalation part (N ≈ 52 patients) of the phase I trial of ivuxolimab. Of the approximately 50 dose-escalation patients, hepatocellular carcinoma was present in roughly 19, melanoma in approximately 15, renal cell carcinoma in 9 and head and neck cancer in 9. Patients were allowed to have had prior anti-PD-1, anti-PD-L1 or anti-CTLA-4 therapy, and approximately 40% of the dose-escalation patients had been treated with checkpoint inhibitors. Intravenous ivuxolimab was administered to patients every 2 weeks at six dose levels: 0.01, 0.1, 0.3, 1.5, 3 and 10 mg/kg. Peripheral TCRbeta sequencing aimed to test whether ivuxolimab altered TCR sequence diversity and caused clonal T-cell expansion. Partial responses occurred in three dose-escalation patients, of whom one had hepatocellular carcinoma and two had cutaneous melanoma. In the dose-escalation cohort, approximately 82% of patients were male, and the mean age was approximately 60 years with a range of roughly 23 to 79. General findings and caveats noted by the study authors: Clonal expansion of both CD4+ and CD8+ blood T cells was observed from baseline to week 6 at doses 0.1 to 3.0 mg/kg. Low levels of normalized T-cell clonal expansion were also shown by some nonresponding patients. Partial responders in the 0.1-3.0 mg/kg groups had among the lowest normalized peripheral clonal expansion, especially among CD8+ T cells. Which antigens the clonally expanded peripheral T cells were specific for was not determined. After ivuxolimab, expanded clones were on average more numerous among CD8+ T cells than among CD4+ T cells.

Sequences SGHVS (CDR1) and FNYEAQ (CDR2) are obtained from the germline V gene. Trimming removed 5 bases from V and 5 bases from J, leaving 16 bases between the germline ends. The CDR3 starts with the cysteine, ends with the phenylalanine, and has 15 residues. Left in the record is the CDR3 DNA by itself, 45 bases read in frame from the first base. Patients with a history of autoimmune disease or receiving systemic immunosuppression were excluded from the trial. Peripheral blood for TCR sequencing was collected from all dose cohorts at baseline, on cycle 4 day 1, and on cycle 7 day 1. The samples were taken from a phase I, first-in-human, multicenter, open-label dose-escalation trial of ivuxolimab. Adults with locally advanced or metastatic melanoma, renal cell carcinoma, hepatocellular carcinoma or head and neck squamous cell carcinoma were enrolled in the trial. CD4+ and CD8+ T cells were sorted separately from peripheral blood before TCR sequencing.

Genomic DNA was isolated from the sorted cells so that the TCRbeta CDR3 region could be sequenced. TCRbeta CDR3 regions were sequenced using the immunoSEQ Assay. TCRdb took this table from immuneACCESS and kept in-frame rearrangements with V and J called. Such tables lack part of the clones; where checked against another copy, unresolved V genes explain under half of the gap, and the rest is unexplained. Recorded for this sample are approximately 59,000 clones; over 80% of them occurred a single time. The leading ten clones occupy about 3.7% of the sample. The source is an adult with an advanced solid tumor such as melanoma, head and neck, liver or kidney cancer. The chain is encoded by TRBV7-6 joined to TRBJ1-5; confidence is insufficient to name the D gene. The sequenced sample was CD4+ or CD8+ T cells sorted from blood, obtained in a trial of the OX40 agonist ivuxolimab. The DNA is as follows: TGTGCCAGCAGCCTTGATCCCTCCCCCTATCAGCCCCAGCATTTT. It codes for CASSLDPSPYQPQHF.